The clone carrying this T cell receptor (beta chain) is a singleton in its sample. Its antigen remains unidentified. The primer mix had 60 Vbeta and 13 Jbeta primers. Authors' methods: Later, an analysis found 80 million or so unique TCR beta chains, and about 10 million of these were shared. The data were produced by immunoSEQ multiplex PCR, yet TCRdb's version contains in-frame clones alone and is incomplete. V, J and clone size are those of that table, while D and trimming were read from the DNA. The sample has about 160,000 clones; 68% are singletons. CDR1 and CDR2 from the germline V gene are DFQATT and SNEGSKA (reference sequence). This CDR3 has 11 amino acids. Trimming removed 6 bases from V and 5 bases from J; junction bases left unmatched: 1. This entry is derived from a study of cytomegalovirus exposure and HLA in healthy donors. Study at large: Sequencing of 150 million to 200 million T cells in an earlier analysis found some 100 million unique TCR beta sequences. Study-level findings and limits: A few CMV-associated chains were confirmed in vitro to be specific for CMV antigens. When a later analysis compared HLA-associated TCR beta chains with equally common others, the HLA-associated chains turned out to be more clonally expanded and to have lower generation probabilities.

The V call is TRBV20-1, the J call TRBJ1-2, with TRBD1 matching over 9 bases. This sequence originates from a man in his fifties or sixties in good health and CMV-seronegative. The sequencing input was PBMCs. The CDR3 coding sequence is TGCAGTGCACAGGGGGCGTATGGCTACACCTTC. It is translated as CSAQGAYGYTF.